These T cell receptor beta chains were read from a single sample in a study of OX40 agonist ivuxolimab in advanced cancers. Assay used: immunoSEQ multiplex PCR; TCRdb lists only in-frame clones, some missing. The table includes around 80,000 clones, about 86% detected once. Sequenced material: CD4+ or CD8+ T cells sorted from blood, taken in a trial of the OX40 agonist ivuxolimab. Every receptor here comes from an adult with an advanced solid tumor such as melanoma, head and neck, liver or kidney cancer. The CDR3 runs from the conserved cysteine through the conserved F or W. A D gene is named only where the DNA matches it firmly. A row's size may be missing; if present it is once, few, many or a size class.

TRBJ1-2 | - | TRBV2 | - | CASSATAGSGYTF | TGTGCCAGCAGTGCGACAGCAGGTTCAGGCTACACCTTC
TRBJ1-2 | once | TRBV30 | TRBD1 | CARGQGISDYGYTF | TGTGCCAGAGGACAGGGAATCTCAGACTATGGCTACACCTTC
TRBJ1-1 | - | TRBV18 | - | CASSPVRNTEAFF | TGTGCCAGCTCACCGGTACGCAACACTGAAGCTTTCTTT
TRBJ1-3 | - | TRBV9 | - | CASSVGPGASSGNTIYF | TGTGCCAGCAGCGTAGGGCCAGGGGCTTCCTCTGGAAACACCATATATTTT
TRBJ2-2 | - | TRBV9 | TRBD2 | CASSVGLGNTGELFF | TGTGCCAGCAGCGTGGGACTAGGGAACACCGGGGAGCTGTTTTTT
TRBJ1-2 | - | TRBV9 | TRBD1 | CASSVEPGGNYGYTF | TGTGCCAGCAGCGTAGAACCAGGGGGGAACTATGGCTACACCTTC
TRBJ2-3 | once | TRBV7-3 | - | CASSLNGGQADTQYF | TGTGCCAGCAGCTTAAACGGGGGGCAGGCAGATACGCAGTATTTT
TRBJ2-1 | - | TRBV10-3 | TRBD2 | CATNLLAEAYNEQFF | TGTGCCACCAACTTACTAGCGGAAGCCTACAATGAGCAGTTCTTC
TRBJ2-7 | - | TRBV12-1 | - | CASIFWKSSYEQYF | TGTGCCAGCATCTTCTGGAAAAGCTCCTACGAGCAGTACTTC
TRBJ2-7 | - | TRBV29-1 | - | CSVEVSGAPSPYEQYF | TGCAGCGTTGAAGTTTCAGGGGCTCCTAGTCCCTACGAGCAGTACTTC
TRBJ2-3 | - | TRBV4-1 | TRBD1 | CASSQGKRGLEDTQYF | TGCGCCAGCAGCCAAGGTAAAAGGGGGCTGGAAGATACGCAGTATTTT
TRBJ2-5 | - | TRBV21-1 | - | CARQTSGRGETQYF | TGTGCCAGACAGACTAGCGGGAGGGGGGAGACCCAGTACTTC
TRBJ2-7 | - | TRBV10-1 | TRBD2 | CASSSGGTYEQYF | TGCGCCAGCAGTAGCGGGGGAACCTACGAGCAGTACTTC
TRBJ2-7 | - | TRBV4-1 | - | CASSPSGTRVAYEQYF | TGCGCCAGCAGCCCAAGTGGGACCAGGGTAGCCTACGAGCAGTACTTC
TRBJ1-2 | once | TRBV5-5 | - | CASSLGDYGYTF | TGTGCCAGCAGCTTGGGGGACTATGGCTACACCTTC
TRBJ2-1 | - | TRBV5-1 | TRBD2 | CASSLESAGGPYNEQFF | TGCGCCAGCAGCTTGGAATCAGCGGGAGGGCCCTACAATGAGCAGTTCTTC
TRBJ1-2 | - | TRBV6-4 | - | CASSPGGSGANYGYTF | TGTGCCAGCAGCCCCGGTGGGTCGGGAGCTAACTATGGCTACACCTTC
TRBJ2-3 | - | TRBV5-1 | TRBD1 | CASSLKGAPSYTDTQYF | TGCGCCAGCAGCTTGAAGGGGGCTCCTTCCTACACAGATACGCAGTATTTT